This entry lists 22 T cell receptor beta chains sequenced from one sample in a study of shared clonotypes between healthy human individuals. Terminally differentiated effector memory CD45RA+ cells were left out of the naive CD8 fraction, which was CD45RO-negative and positively selected for CCR7. Sequenced by immunoSEQ multiplex PCR; TCRdb stores in-frame clones only, minus some. Of about 2 million clones in the sample, roughly 95% were seen once. The specimen was naive CD8+ T cells sorted from blood. The receptors derive from a man aged 18 to 30 in good health.

The rearrangement uses TRBV7-9 and TRBJ2-3; D might be TRBD2 (5 bases). The CDR3 runs to 15 residues. The germline V and J ends were trimmed by 6 bases and 6 bases, with 19 bases remaining between them. CDR1 is SEHNR, CDR2 FQNEAQ, per germline (reference sequence). CDR3 DNA sequence: TGTGCCAGCAGTCGAGCGGTCTACCTAGAGGATACGCAGTATTTT. Protein sequence: CASSRAVYLEDTQYF.

The chain couples TRBV9 to TRBJ2-2, with 7 bases that match TRBD2. Trimming took 10 bases from V and 8 from J; bases not matched to a gene: 11. CDR1 SGDLS and CDR2 YYNGEE come from the germline V gene. The CDR3 totals 13 residues. CDR3 nucleotides: TGTGCCGGAGCGCGGAGCGGGGAGGGGGAGCTGTTTTTT. Protein sequence: CAGARSGEGELFF.

The chain's CDR3 is CASSYSDGTSHKQYF. CDR3 nucleotide sequence: TGTGCCAGCAGTTACTCTGATGGGACTAGTCATAAGCAGTACTTC. The rearrangement uses TRBV6-6 and TRBJ2-7; TRBD2 matches 8 bases. The CDR3 covers 15 residues. Germline lookup yields CDR1 MNHNY and CDR2 SVGAGI (reference sequence). The V segment lost 0 bases and the J segment 8 bases; nucleotides outside the gene matches: 9.

V gene TRBV6-1 combines with J gene TRBJ2-7; D perhaps matches TRBD1 (6 bases). Germline lookup yields CDR1 MNHNS and CDR2 SASEGT. The CDR3 is made up of 15 amino acids. V was pared by 6 bases and J by 2 bases, with 17 bases between. CDR3 residues: CASSWGHREPYEQYF. The CDR3 nucleotides read TGTGCCAGCAGCTGGGGACACAGGGAACCCTACGAGCAGTACTTC.

J is TRBJ2-7 and V is TRBV9; D is undetermined. The germline V and J ends were trimmed by 0 bases and 7 bases, with 14 bases remaining between them. The CDR3 covers 14 residues. Germline V gene sequence: CDR1 SGDLS, CDR2 YYNGEE. CDR3 loop: CASSVEGLSREQYF. The CDR3 DNA follows: TGTGCCAGCAGCGTAGAGGGCCTATCGCGGGAGCAGTACTTC.

As concerns this clone: This same CDR3 is encoded by further DNA sequences in the sample. The V gene is TRBV4-1, the J gene TRBJ2-7; 8 nucleotides agree with TRBD2. The CDR3 consists of 15 residues. CDR1 and CDR2 (germline): MGHRA, YSYEKL. V dropped 0 bases and J dropped 4; count of bases not matched to a gene: 5. CDR3 coding DNA: TGCGCCAGCAGCCAAGATCTAACTAGCGGATACGAGCAGTACTTC. It is translated as CASSQDLTSGYEQYF.

The chain is built from TRBV27 and TRBJ2-6, with a possible D match to TRBD2 (6 bases). With 8 bases removed from V and 1 base from J, the gap between germline ends came to 9 bases. This CDR3 is 14 amino acids long. The germline V gene encodes CDR1 MNHEY and CDR2 SMNVEV (reference sequence). The CDR3: CASGGRSGANVLTF. For the CDR3, the DNA is TGTGCCAGCGGGGGGAGATCTGGGGCCAACGTCCTGACTTTC.

The chain couples TRBV5-4 to TRBJ2-7, with D hard to call. The CDR3 has 13 residues. Germline CDR1 SGHNT, CDR2 YYREEE (reference sequence). Trimming shortened V by 4 bases and J by 9 bases, and 17 bases separated the two germline ends. This chain's CDR3 is CASSEPAMGGQYF. CDR3 nucleotide sequence: TGTGCCAGCAGCGAGCCCGCGATGGGCGGGCAGTACTTC. The full variable domain, completed using reference TRBV5-4 and TRBJ2-7, is ETGVTQSPTHLIKTRGQQVTLRCSSQSGHNTVSWYQQALGQGPQFIFQYYREEENGRGNFPPRFSGLQFPNYSSELNVNALELDDSALYLCASSEPAMGGQYFGPGTRLTVT.

This clone appeared a few times. The chain links TRBV19 to TRBJ2-4, with TRBD2 as a possible D gene (5 bases). V gave up 5 bases and J gave up 1 base, with 15 bases separating them. The CDR3 length is 16 residues. Looked up from germline, CDR1 is LNHDA and CDR2 is SQIVND (reference sequence). CDR3 in amino acids: CASSSRTERAKNIQYF. For the CDR3, the DNA is TGTGCCAGTAGTTCACGGACGGAGCGGGCCAAAAACATTCAGTACTTC.

The V call is TRBV4-3, the J call TRBJ2-7; TRBD2 might be the D (6 bases). V gave up 3 bases and J gave up 0 bases, with 15 bases separating them. The CDR3 totals 16 residues. Per the germline V gene, CDR1 is LGHNA and CDR2 is YSLEER. CDR3 in amino acids: CASSQEGTASSYEQYF. The CDR3 coding sequence is TGCGCCAGCAGCCAGGAGGGGACGGCGAGCTCCTACGAGCAGTACTTC.

As regards this clone: This sample also contains other DNA sequences that code for the same CDR3. The chain recombines TRBV27 with TRBJ2-7, with D possibly matching TRBD2 (6 bases). V was shortened by 3 bases and J by 7 bases, with 7 bases between the two germline ends. Germline CDR1 is MNHEY and CDR2 is SMNVEV (reference sequence). The CDR3 length is 11 residues. DNA of the CDR3: TGTGCCAGCAGTTTCGCGGGAGAGCAGTACTTC. Its protein is CASSFAGEQYF.

Comment on this clone: One end of the junction fails to match germline, which may point to a read error. Other DNA sequences in the sample encode the same CDR3. The rearrangement links TRBV7-8 to TRBJ2-3; possibly TRBD2 for D (5 bases). Germline V lookup: CDR1 SGHVS, CDR2 FQNEAQ. The CDR3 consists of 13 residues. This CDR3 reads CASSDPGADTQYF. The CDR3, as DNA: TGCGCCAGCAGCGACCCCGGGGCAGATACGCAGTATTTT.

The CDR3 DNA follows: TGTGCCAGCAGTTACGGGCTAGCGGGGGCAGCGGGTGAGCAGTTCTTC. The encoded protein is CASSYGLAGAAGEQFF. This chain joins TRBV6-5 and TRBJ2-1; TRBD2 agrees at 10 bases. CDR3 length: 16 residues. The V gene's germline CDR1 is MNHEY and CDR2 SVGAGI. Trimming took 2 bases from V and 9 from J; bases not matched to a gene: 10.

CDR3 region: CASSQIQGREQYF. The CDR3 coding sequence is TGCGCCAGCAGCCAAATACAGGGTCGGGAGCAGTACTTC. The V call is TRBV4-1, the J call TRBJ2-7; D is possibly TRBD1 (6 bases). The CDR3 has 13 amino acids. The V gene lost 2 bases and the J gene lost 7 bases, with 12 bases spanning the gap. In germline, CDR1 is MGHRA, CDR2 YSYEKL.

This sequence joins TRBV15 and TRBJ2-7; D uncertain. This CDR3 is built from 15 residues. Trimming took 1 base from V and 3 from J, leaving 13 bases between them. Germline CDR1 LNHNV, CDR2 YYDKDF (reference sequence). For the CDR3, the DNA is TGTGCCACCAGCAGAGCAAAGGGAAGTGACTACGAGCAGTACTTC. Translation gives CATSRAKGSDYEQYF.

This chain uses TRBV5-3 with TRBJ2-1; TRBD2 aligns across 14 bases. TRBV5-3 is reported as an ORF; its role is uncertain. V lost 0 bases and J lost 12; bases outside the gene matches: 11. The CDR3 is 17 residues long. The CDR3 is CARSLGLAGGPKVAQFF. The CDR3 bases are TGTGCCAGAAGCTTGGGACTAGCGGGAGGGCCGAAGGTAGCGCAGTTCTTC.

This clone was counted a few times. The sample has other DNA sequences that encode this CDR3 too. The chain links TRBV18 to TRBJ2-7; 11 bases align to TRBD1. CDR3 length: 14 amino acids. Germline V gene sequence: CDR1 KGHSH, CDR2 LQKENI. Trimming removed 3 bases from V and 3 bases from J; junction bases left unmatched: 1. CDR3 bases: TGTGCCAGCTCACCCGGGACAGGGGGCTACGAGCAGTACTTC. It encodes CASSPGTGGYEQYF.

The chain uses TRBV28 and TRBJ1-1; no clear D gene. Germline V gene sequence: CDR1 MDHEN, CDR2 SYDVKM. The CDR3 has 12 residues. Trimming stripped 5 bases from V and 10 bases from J, with 14 bases between. The CDR3 sequence is CASSPLWAGAFF. CDR3 DNA sequence: TGTGCCAGCAGTCCTTTGTGGGCGGGAGCTTTCTTT.

The J gene is TRBJ2-1, the V gene TRBV10-1; no firm D call. Germline CDR1 reads WNHNN; CDR2 reads SYGVQD (reference sequence). V lost 0 bases and J lost 9, with 9 bases in between. The CDR3 has 13 residues. The CDR3 bases are TGCGCCAGCAGTGAGTCGCAGTATGGTGAGCAGTTCTTC. It specifies CASSESQYGEQFF.

The chain carries TRBV6-1 and TRBJ1-5; TRBD1 is a possible D gene (6 bases). The CDR3 totals 15 residues. Germline V lookup: CDR1 MNHNS, CDR2 SASEGT. Trimming shortened V by 6 bases and J by 0 bases, and 12 bases separated the two germline ends. The DNA of the CDR3 is TGTGCCAGCAGCGTAGACAGGATTAGCAATCAGCCCCAGCATTTT. Its translation: CASSVDRISNQPQHF.

V usage is TRBV29-1 and J usage is TRBJ2-1; TRBD2 aligns across 12 bases. The CDR3 contains 16 residues. CDR1 and CDR2 from the germline V gene are SQVTM and ANQGSEA. Germline trimming cut 1 base from V and 3 bases from J; bases unmatched to any gene: 4. CDR3 protein: CSVEGLAGVLYNEQFF. Here the CDR3 DNA reads TGCAGCGTTGAAGGACTAGCGGGAGTTCTCTACAATGAGCAGTTCTTC.

V and J are TRBV19 and TRBJ2-1, with 7 bases identical to TRBD2. Germline CDR1 LNHDA, CDR2 SQIVND (reference sequence). This CDR3 contains 14 residues. The J segment lost 8 bases and the V segment lost 3 bases, leaving 7 bases of the junction unmatched. Written as DNA, the CDR3 is TGTGCCAGTAGTATCTCCAGCGGGGCGGATGAGCAGTTCTTC. Residues: CASSISSGADEQFF. Full variable domain (outside the CDR3, taken from reference TRBV19 and TRBJ2-1): DGGITQSPKYLFRKEGQNVTLSCEQNLNHDAMYWYRQDPGQGLRLIYYSQIVNDFQKGDIAEGYSVSREKKESFPLTVTSAQKNPTAFYLCASSISSGADEQFFGPGTRLTVL.